These 26 T cell receptor beta chains were all obtained from the same sample, sequenced in a study of Graves' ophthalmopathy and Graves' hyperthyroidism. From RNA, the CDR3 regions of TCR beta chains were amplified and sequenced. RT-PCR with HTBI primers came first, then second-round multiplex PCR. A single record per CDR3 protein comes from TCRdb applying MiXCR to the multiplex PCR reads. The sample records some 160,000 distinct CDR3 sequences, 35% to 45% being singletons. The source material was peripheral blood. Receptor source: a man aged 25-45 years with Graves' ophthalmopathy.

The table lists this clonotype with many counts. The chain couples TRBV6-2 or TRBV6-3 to TRBJ1-5; D is perhaps TRBD1 (5 bases). The CDR3 is made up of 13 amino acids. The germline V and J ends were trimmed by 7 bases and 7 bases, with 14 bases remaining between them. Germline CDR1 and CDR2: MNHEY and SVGEGT. CDR3: CASTQWGSQPQHF. CDR3 nucleotides: TGTGCCAGCACCCAGTGGGGGAGCCAGCCCCAGCATTTT.

The table lists this clonotype with many counts. This chain joins TRBV12-3 or TRBV12-4 and TRBJ1-2; D is unresolved. Trimming left V 6 bases short and J 6 bases short, with 17 bases between. The CDR3 covers 14 residues. For the CDR3, the DNA is TGTGCCAGCAGCTTTCTCGACCGCTTCAATGGCTACACCTTC. This codes for CASSFLDRFNGYTF.

There are many counts of this clonotype. The J gene is TRBJ1-5, the V gene TRBV20-1; D unresolved. Deletions cut 3 bases from V and 0 bases from J, with 9 bases between. This CDR3 is built from 14 residues. Germline CDR1 DFQATT, CDR2 SNEGSKA (reference sequence). The CDR3 nucleotides read TGCAGTGCTAGGGTTTCAATTAGCAATCAGCCCCAGCATTTT. Translated: CSARVSISNQPQHF.

The chain combines TRBV6-1 with TRBJ1-3, with D perhaps TRBD1 (5 bases). Germline values: CDR1 MNHNS, CDR2 SASEGT. The CDR3 consists of 17 residues. V was pared by 8 bases and J by 3 bases, with 23 bases between. The CDR3 protein is CASERGGPTFGGNTIYF. For the CDR3, the DNA is TGTGCCAGCGAGCGGGGGGGACCGACGTTCGGTGGAAACACCATATATTTT.

This clonotype was picked up many times. This chain joins TRBV6-2 or TRBV6-3 and TRBJ2-7; TRBD1 matches 10 bases. CDR3 length equals 15 residues. Trimming took 5 bases from V and 6 from J; bases not matched to a gene: 10. Germline assignment: CDR1 MNHEY and CDR2 SVGEGT. CDR3 amino acids: CASSNAGTGVPEQYF. CDR3 bases: TGTGCCAGCAGTAATGCCGGGACAGGGGTCCCCGAGCAGTACTTC.

This clonotype showed up many times. The chain carries TRBV6-2 or TRBV6-3 and TRBJ2-7; D tentatively fits TRBD1 or TRBD2 (5 bases each). This CDR3 is 15 amino acids long. The V and J ends lost 2 bases and 0 bases respectively, with 11 bases between them. Per the germline V gene, CDR1 is MNHEY and CDR2 is SVGEGT. CDR3 coding DNA: TGTGCCAGCAGTTACGATCCGGGGCCCTCCTACGAGCAGTACTTC. Translating gives CASSYDPGPSYEQYF.

In its sample, this clonotype was seen many times. The J gene is TRBJ2-7, the V gene TRBV6-2 or TRBV6-3; D not resolved. CDR1 and CDR2 from the germline V gene are MNHEY and SVGEGT. CDR3 size: 12 residues. V lost 5 bases, J lost 3 bases, and 8 bases lay in between. CDR3 sequence (DNA): TGTGCCAGCAGTCTGGGGAACTACGAGCAGTACTTC. It is translated as CASSLGNYEQYF.

The CDR3 reads CASSWTGASNQPQHF. As DNA, the CDR3 is TGTGCCAGCAGTTGGACAGGGGCGAGCAATCAGCCCCAGCATTTT. This chain uses TRBV6-5 with TRBJ1-5; 9 nucleotides line up with TRBD1. Losses at the gene ends were 4 bases for V and 1 base for J; bases not matched to a gene: 2. The CDR3 is 15 amino acids. Per the germline V gene, CDR1 is MNHEY and CDR2 is SVGAGI.

The table lists this clonotype with many counts. A read error may account for a junction end that differs from germline. The chain joins TRBV7-3 to TRBJ2-5; the D gene is possibly TRBD2 (6 bases). The germline V gene has CDR1 SGHTA and CDR2 FQGTGA. This CDR3 spans 14 amino acids. CDR3 sequence (DNA): TGTGCCAGCAGCTTAAATTCCGGGAGAGAGACCCAGTGCTTC. Translating gives CASSLNSGRETQCF.

This clonotype has ten or more counts. The CDR3 region has the DNA TGTGCCAGCAGCTCATACGATACAGGGCCCTGGACCTTC. This sequence encodes CASSSYDTGPWTF. This chain connects TRBV7-2 to TRBJ1-2; weak D call: TRBD1 (6 bases). The CDR3 length is 13 residues. The germline gives CDR1 SGHTA, CDR2 FQGNSA. V gave up 4 bases and J gave up 14 bases, with 20 bases separating them.

The chain joins TRBV28 to TRBJ2-5; a possible D gene is TRBD2 (5 bases). Germline loops: CDR1 MDHEN, CDR2 SYDVKM. This CDR3 spans 15 amino acids. The ends were cut back, 7 bases at V and 1 base at J, with 16 bases in the middle. The CDR3 region has the DNA TGTGCCAGCACTCCCTCGGTGGCGGGCCAAGAGACCCAGTACTTC. Translation: CASTPSVAGQETQYF.

This clonotype was detected many times. Germline and junction disagree at one end, which may indicate a read error. The rearrangement links TRBV7-8 to TRBJ2-7; 12 nucleotides line up with TRBD2. Germline assignment: CDR1 SGHVS and CDR2 FQNEAQ. The CDR3 is made up of 17 amino acids. The CDR3 loop reads CASSLATSGRSSHEQYF. The DNA of the CDR3 is TGTGCCAGCAGCTTAGCAACTAGCGGGAGGAGCTCCCACGAGCAGTACTTC.

This clonotype has at least ten counts. The genes are TRBV12-3 or TRBV12-4 and TRBJ2-5, with 14 positions matching TRBD2. V lost 3 bases to trimming and J lost 2 bases; unmatched junction nucleotides: 2. The CDR3 is made up of 16 amino acids. The CDR3 loop is CASSLGLAGVQETQYF. In DNA, the CDR3 is TGTGCCAGCAGTTTGGGACTAGCGGGAGTACAAGAGACCCAGTACTTC.

The J gene is TRBJ1-1, the V gene TRBV7-8, with 8 bases aligning to TRBD1. This CDR3 is built from 16 residues. V shed 1 base and J 1 base; nucleotides not matched to a gene: 5. The germline V gene encodes CDR1 SGHVS and CDR2 FQNEAQ. The CDR3 loop is CASSLGAGGGNTEAFF. The CDR3 coding sequence is TGTGCCAGCAGCTTAGGTGCAGGGGGCGGGAACACTGAAGCTTTCTTT.

This chain joins TRBV12-3 or TRBV12-4 and TRBJ1-5; 10 bases fit TRBD1. Trimming cost V 6 bases and J 5 bases; bases outside gene matches: 7. This CDR3 is 15 amino acids long. CDR3 DNA sequence: TGTGCCAGCAGGACCGGGACAGGGGAGGATCAGCCCCAGCATTTT. It specifies CASRTGTGEDQPQHF.

This clonotype was counted at least ten times. The chain is built from TRBV12-3 or TRBV12-4 and TRBJ1-5; no clear D gene. Trimming removed 6 bases at V and 0 bases at J, with 3 bases between. The CDR3 is 12 amino acids. This CDR3 reads CASSTSNQPQHF. CDR3 nucleotides: TGTGCCAGCAGCACTAGCAATCAGCCCCAGCATTTT.

This clonotype came up many times. This chain joins TRBV20-1 and TRBJ1-5, with D perhaps matching TRBD1 (5 bases). The CDR3 extends over 15 amino acids. V was trimmed by 5 bases and J by 0 bases, leaving 14 bases between them. Looked up from germline, CDR1 is DFQATT and CDR2 is SNEGSKA (reference sequence). In DNA form, the CDR3 reads TGCAGTGCTGGTCGGGACGCCTATAGCAATCAGCCCCAGCATTTT. Protein: CSAGRDAYSNQPQHF.

In this sample, this clonotype turned up many times. V gene TRBV28 combines with J gene TRBJ1-3, with D hard to call. Looked up from germline, CDR1 is MDHEN and CDR2 is SYDVKM. This CDR3 region has 16 residues. V shed 5 bases and J shed 0 bases, with 14 bases lying between them. This chain's CDR3 is CASSPEIGGSGNTIYF. CDR3 nucleotides: TGTGCCAGCAGTCCCGAGATTGGCGGCTCTGGAAACACCATATATTTT.

This clonotype showed up many times. The V and J genes are TRBV28 and TRBJ1-6, with TRBD1 matching over 8 bases. Germline values: CDR1 MDHEN, CDR2 SYDVKM. The CDR3 covers 15 residues. With V trimmed by 6 bases and J by 6 bases, 7 bases remained unmatched. The CDR3 sequence is CASRERTGINSPLHF. The CDR3 DNA sequence: TGTGCCAGCAGGGAACGGACAGGGATTAATTCACCCCTCCACTTT.

This clonotype appeared many times. The chain combines TRBV15 with TRBJ2-2; D gene uncertain. V dropped 0 bases and J dropped 5 bases, with 7 bases sitting between them. The germline gives CDR1 LNHNV, CDR2 YYDKDF (reference sequence). CDR3 length: 14 amino acids. CDR3: CATSRDRRTGELFF. DNA of the CDR3: TGTGCCACCAGCAGAGATCGGCGAACCGGGGAGCTGTTTTTT.

This clonotype was counted a few times. This chain uses TRBV7-8 with TRBJ1-1, with 9 bases lining up with TRBD1. The CDR3 loop spans 14 amino acids. CDR1 is SGHVS, CDR2 FQNEAQ, per germline. The J segment lost 4 bases and the V segment lost 5 bases, leaving 5 bases of the junction unmatched. This chain's CDR3 is CASSRDRVGTEAFF. In DNA form, the CDR3 reads TGTGCCAGCAGCAGGGACAGGGTGGGCACTGAAGCTTTCTTT. The full variable domain, its missing parts supplied by reference TRBV7-8 and TRBJ1-1, is GAGVSQSPRYKVAKRGQDVALRCDPISGHVSLFWYQQALGQGPEFLTYFQNEAQLDKSGLPSDRFFAERPEGSVSTLKIQRTQQEDSAVYLCASSRDRVGTEAFFGQGTRLTVV.

V and J are TRBV12-3 or TRBV12-4 and TRBJ2-5; 11 nucleotides align to TRBD1. The V segment lost 7 bases and the J segment 4 bases; nucleotides outside the gene matches: 17. CDR3 length: 18 amino acids. CDR3 nucleotides: TGTGCCAGCACCGACCCTCCTCCGGGACAGGGGGTTTCAGAGACCCAGTACTTC. Protein: CASTDPPPGQGVSETQYF.

This clonotype was picked up many times. The gene calls are TRBV27 and TRBJ2-5; D not certain. V shed 4 bases and J shed 0 bases, with 6 bases lying between them. CDR3 length: 13 amino acids. Germline loops: CDR1 MNHEY, CDR2 SMNVEV (reference sequence). The DNA of the CDR3 is TGTGCCAGCAGTTCACCGTACCAAGAGACCCAGTACTTC. Translated: CASSSPYQETQYF.

This clonotype showed up just a few times. The chain is built from TRBV6-1 and TRBJ2-5; D unresolved. Between the trimmed V and J ends, which lost 7 bases and 1 base, there was a span of 10 bases. Germline CDR1 reads MNHNS; CDR2 reads SASEGT. The CDR3 is 13 residues long. The CDR3 nucleotides are TGTGCCAGCAAGCTTAATTCCCAAGAGACCCAGTACTTC. It encodes CASKLNSQETQYF.

The V and J genes are TRBV5-1 and TRBJ2-4; TRBD2 matches at 11 bases. The CDR3 length is 15 residues. Losses at the gene ends were 2 bases for V and 6 bases for J; bases not matched to a gene: 4. CDR1 SGHRS and CDR2 YFSETQ come from the germline V gene. The CDR3 nucleotides are TGCGCCAGCAGCTTCACTAGCGGGAGTATAAACATTCAGTACTTC. Translation gives CASSFTSGSINIQYF. Variable domain in full (rest from reference TRBV5-1 and TRBJ2-4): KAGVTQTPRYLIKTRGQQVTLSCSPISGHRSVSWYQQTPGQGLQFLFEYFSETQRNKGNFPGRFSGRQFSNSRSEMNVSTLELGDSALYLCASSFTSGSINIQYFGAGTRLSVL.

The chain is built from TRBV19 and TRBJ1-2, with D perhaps TRBD1 (5 bases). V gave up 6 bases and J gave up 1 base, with 21 bases separating them. The CDR3 spans 17 residues. CDR1 is LNHDA and CDR2 is SQIVND in the germline V gene (reference sequence). In DNA form, the CDR3 reads TGTGCCAGTAGGAAAGGGGTCAACATTCCGAGTAACTATGGCTACACCTTC. Its protein is CASRKGVNIPSNYGYTF.